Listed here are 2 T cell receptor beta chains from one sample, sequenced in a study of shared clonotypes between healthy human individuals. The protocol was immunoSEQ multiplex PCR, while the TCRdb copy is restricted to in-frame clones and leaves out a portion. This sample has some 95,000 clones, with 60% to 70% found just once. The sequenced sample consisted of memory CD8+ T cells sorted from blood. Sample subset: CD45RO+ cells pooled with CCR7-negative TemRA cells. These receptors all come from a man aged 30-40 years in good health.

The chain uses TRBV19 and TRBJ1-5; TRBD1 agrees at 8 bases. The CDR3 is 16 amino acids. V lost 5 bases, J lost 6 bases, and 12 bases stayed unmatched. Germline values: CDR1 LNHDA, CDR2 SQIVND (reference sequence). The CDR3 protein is CASSGQGARGSQPQHF. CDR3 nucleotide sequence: TGTGCCAGTAGTGGGCAGGGGGCGAGGGGTAGTCAGCCCCAGCATTTT.

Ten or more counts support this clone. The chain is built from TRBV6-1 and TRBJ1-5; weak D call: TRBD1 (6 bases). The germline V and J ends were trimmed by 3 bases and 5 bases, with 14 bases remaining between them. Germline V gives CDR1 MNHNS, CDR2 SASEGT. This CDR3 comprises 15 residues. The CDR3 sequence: CASSDAAAGDQPQHF. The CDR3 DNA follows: TGTGCCAGCAGTGATGCTGCGGCAGGGGATCAGCCCCAGCATTTT.